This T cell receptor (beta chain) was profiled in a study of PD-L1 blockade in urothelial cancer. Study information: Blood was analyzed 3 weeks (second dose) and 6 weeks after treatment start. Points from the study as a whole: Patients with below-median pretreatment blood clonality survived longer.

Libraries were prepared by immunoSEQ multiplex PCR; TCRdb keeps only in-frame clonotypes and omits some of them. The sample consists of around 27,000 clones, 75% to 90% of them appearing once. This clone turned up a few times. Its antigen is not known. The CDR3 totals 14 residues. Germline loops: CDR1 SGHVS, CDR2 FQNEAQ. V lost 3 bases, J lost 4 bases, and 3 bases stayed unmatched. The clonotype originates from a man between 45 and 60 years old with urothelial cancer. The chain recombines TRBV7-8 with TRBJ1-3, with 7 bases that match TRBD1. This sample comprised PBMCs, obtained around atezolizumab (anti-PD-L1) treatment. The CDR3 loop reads CASSLGTAGNTIYF. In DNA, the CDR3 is TGTGCCAGCAGCTTGGGGACAGCCGGAAACACCATATATTTT.